The subject of this entry is one TCR beta chain. Method: immunoSEQ multiplex PCR; TCRdb's copy keeps in-frame clones and lacks some. The sample carries 120,000 to 150,000 clones, approximately 82% recorded once. These data originate in a study of blood T cell repertoires in COVID-19. The sequence was collected from a human donor in a cohort sampled during active COVID-19. Sequences were obtained from peripheral blood.

The CDR3 bases are TGCGCCAGCAGCCCGGACAGTATGAACACTGAAGCTTTCTTT. Translating gives CASSPDSMNTEAFF. The chain recombines TRBV5-1 with TRBJ1-1; a possible D gene is TRBD1 (6 bases). The CDR3 sequence is 14 residues long. Germline loops: CDR1 SGHRS, CDR2 YFSETQ. V lost 4 bases to trimming and J lost 0 bases, with 10 bases between them.